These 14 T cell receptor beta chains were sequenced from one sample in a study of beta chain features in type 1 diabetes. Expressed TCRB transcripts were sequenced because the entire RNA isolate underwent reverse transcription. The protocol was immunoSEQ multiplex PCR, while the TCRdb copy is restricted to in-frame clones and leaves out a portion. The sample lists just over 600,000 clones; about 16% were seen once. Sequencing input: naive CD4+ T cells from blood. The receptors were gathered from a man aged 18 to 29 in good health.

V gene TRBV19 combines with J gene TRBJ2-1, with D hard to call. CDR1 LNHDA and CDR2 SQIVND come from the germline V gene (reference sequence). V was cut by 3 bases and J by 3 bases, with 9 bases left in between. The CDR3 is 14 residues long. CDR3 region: CASSIVGSYNEQFF. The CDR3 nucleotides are TGTGCCAGTAGTATCGTGGGTAGCTACAATGAGCAGTTCTTC.

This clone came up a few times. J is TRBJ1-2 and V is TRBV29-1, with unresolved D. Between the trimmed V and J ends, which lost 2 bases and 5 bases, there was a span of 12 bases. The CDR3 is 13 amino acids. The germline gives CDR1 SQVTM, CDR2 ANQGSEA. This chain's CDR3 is CSVESGRIYGYTF. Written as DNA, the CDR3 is TGCAGCGTTGAATCTGGACGGATATATGGCTACACCTTC.

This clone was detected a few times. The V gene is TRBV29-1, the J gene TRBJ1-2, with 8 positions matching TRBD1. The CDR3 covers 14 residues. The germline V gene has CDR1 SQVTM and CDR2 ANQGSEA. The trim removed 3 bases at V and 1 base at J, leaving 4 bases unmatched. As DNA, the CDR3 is TGCAGCGTTGAGGGGACAGGTTATAACTATGGCTACACCTTC. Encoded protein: CSVEGTGYNYGYTF. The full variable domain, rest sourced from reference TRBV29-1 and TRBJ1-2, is SAVISQKPSRDICQRGTSLTIQCQVDSQVTMMFWYRQQPGQSLTLIATANQGSEATYESGFVIDKFPISRPNLTFSTLTVSNMSPEDSSIYLCSVEGTGYNYGYTFGSGTRLTVV.

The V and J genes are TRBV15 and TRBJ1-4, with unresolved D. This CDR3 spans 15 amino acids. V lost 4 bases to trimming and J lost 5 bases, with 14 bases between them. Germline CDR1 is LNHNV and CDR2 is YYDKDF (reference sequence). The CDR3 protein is CATSNPKSRNEKLFF. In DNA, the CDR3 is TGTGCCACCAGCAACCCAAAGAGCAGAAATGAAAAACTGTTTTTT.

CDR3 nucleotide sequence: TGTGCCAGCAGCAGAGGGACTAGCGGGGGTGAGACCCAGTACTTC. It codes for CASSRGTSGGETQYF. This chain links TRBV6-5 with TRBJ2-5; 14 bases match TRBD2. CDR3 size: 15 residues. Germline V lookup: CDR1 MNHEY, CDR2 SVGAGI. The V and J ends lost 6 bases and 5 bases, in that order; junction bases with no gene match: 5.

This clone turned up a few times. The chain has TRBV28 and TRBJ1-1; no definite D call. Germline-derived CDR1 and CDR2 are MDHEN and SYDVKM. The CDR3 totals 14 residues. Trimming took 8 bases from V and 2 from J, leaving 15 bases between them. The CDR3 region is CASRRSGFNTEAFF. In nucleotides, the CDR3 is TGTGCCAGCCGAAGGAGTGGGTTTAACACTGAAGCTTTCTTT.

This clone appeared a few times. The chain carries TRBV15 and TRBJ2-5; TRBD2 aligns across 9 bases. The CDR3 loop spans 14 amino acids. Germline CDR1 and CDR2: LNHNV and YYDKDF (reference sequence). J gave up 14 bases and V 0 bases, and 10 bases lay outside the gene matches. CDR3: CATSRDRASGVLYF. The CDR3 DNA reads TGTGCCACCAGCAGAGATCGTGCTAGCGGGGTGTTATACTTC.

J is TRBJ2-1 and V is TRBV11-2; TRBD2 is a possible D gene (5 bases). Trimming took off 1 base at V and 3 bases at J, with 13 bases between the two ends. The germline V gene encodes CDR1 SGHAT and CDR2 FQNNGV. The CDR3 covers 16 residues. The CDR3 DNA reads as TGTGCCAGCAGCTTAGGGAGCTCGGGGTTCTACAATGAGCAGTTCTTC. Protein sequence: CASSLGSSGFYNEQFF.

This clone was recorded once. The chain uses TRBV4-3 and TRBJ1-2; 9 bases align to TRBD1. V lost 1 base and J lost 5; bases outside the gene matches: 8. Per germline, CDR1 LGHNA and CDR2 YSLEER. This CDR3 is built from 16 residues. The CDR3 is CASSQGGTGRLYGYTF. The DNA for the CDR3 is TGCGCCAGCAGCCAAGGGGGGACAGGGAGGTTATATGGCTACACCTTC.

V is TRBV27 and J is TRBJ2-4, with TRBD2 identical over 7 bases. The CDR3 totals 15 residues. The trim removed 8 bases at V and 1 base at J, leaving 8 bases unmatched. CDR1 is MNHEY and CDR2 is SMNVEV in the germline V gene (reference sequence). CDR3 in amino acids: CASASWGGAKNIQYF. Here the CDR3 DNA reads TGTGCCAGCGCCTCCTGGGGGGGGGCCAAAAACATTCAGTACTTC.

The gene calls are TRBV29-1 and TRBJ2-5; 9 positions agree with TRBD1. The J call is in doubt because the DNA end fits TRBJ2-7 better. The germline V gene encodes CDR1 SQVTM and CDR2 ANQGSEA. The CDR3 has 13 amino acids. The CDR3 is CSVGPTGGHEQYF. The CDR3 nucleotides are TGCAGCGTTGGGCCCACAGGGGGCCACGAGCAGTACTTC.

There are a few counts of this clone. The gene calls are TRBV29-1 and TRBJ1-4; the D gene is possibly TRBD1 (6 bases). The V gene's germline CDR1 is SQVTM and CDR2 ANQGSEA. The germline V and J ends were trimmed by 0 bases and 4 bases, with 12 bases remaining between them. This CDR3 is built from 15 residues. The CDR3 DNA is TGCAGCGTTGAAGATCGGGGGCGGGGTAATGAAAAACTGTTTTTT. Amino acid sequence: CSVEDRGRGNEKLFF.

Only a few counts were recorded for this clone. The CDR3 region has the DNA TGCAGTGCGTGGGGGATCGAGACCCAGTACTTC. It specifies CSAWGIETQYF. J is TRBJ2-5 and V is TRBV20-1; the D call may be TRBD1 or TRBD2 (5 bases each). This CDR3 is built from 11 residues. The germline CDR1 and CDR2 sequences are DFQATT and SNEGSKA (reference sequence). V was shortened by 6 bases and J by 5 bases, with 10 bases between the two germline ends.

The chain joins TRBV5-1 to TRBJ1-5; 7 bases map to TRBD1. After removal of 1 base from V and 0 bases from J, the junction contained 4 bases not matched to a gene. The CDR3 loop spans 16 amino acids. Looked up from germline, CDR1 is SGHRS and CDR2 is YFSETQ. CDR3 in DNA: TGCGCCAGCAGCTTGACAGGGGCTTATAGCAATCAGCCCCAGCATTTT. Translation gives CASSLTGAYSNQPQHF.